The present entry profiles one TCR beta chain with its context. Libraries were prepared by immunoSEQ multiplex PCR; TCRdb keeps only in-frame clonotypes and omits some of them. The table has 400,000 to 500,000 clones, approximately 90% seen once. CDR1 and CDR2 (germline): MNHEY, SMNVEV (reference sequence). The CDR3 has 13 residues. The V end was cut by 6 bases, the J end by 7 bases, with 15 bases between. This sample is part of a study of blood T cell repertoires in COVID-19. Individuals aged about 18 to 90 years were recruited from about two dozen US areas. This TCR was sampled from a woman aged 18-30 years who had been exposed to COVID-19. The chain joins TRBV27 to TRBJ1-1; possible D gene TRBD1, 5 bases. The source material was PBMCs or T cells enriched from blood (not recorded which). CDR3 sequence: CASSQTGTSEAFF. In nucleotides, the CDR3 is TGTGCCAGCAGCCAGACCGGGACTAGTGAAGCTTTCTTT.